The subject of this entry is one T cell receptor beta chain. In the same sample, other DNA sequences code for this CDR3. The entry originates in a study of blood T cell repertoires in COVID-19. About the study: PBMCs, B-cell-depleted T cells, or T cells provided the cDNA or gDNA that made up the material.

Original methodology: Reference gene primers were amplified, and this amplification served to estimate nucleated cell counts. Profiling relied on immunoSEQ multiplex PCR, and the TCRdb table lists in-frame clones only, not all of them. That table furnishes V, J and clone size, whereas the DNA furnished D and trimming. Found here are some 200,000 clones, about 85% of them singletons; the top ten hold about 10%. In germline, CDR1 is MNHNS, CDR2 SASEGT. V lost 3 bases and J lost 0, with 12 bases in between. The CDR3 has 16 residues. Sequences were obtained from peripheral blood. The origin of this receptor is a woman of 80 years or more with COVID-19, enrolled during active disease. The chain recombines TRBV6-1 with TRBJ1-5; D gene unclear. The CDR3 nucleotides read TGTGCCAGCAGTGATGGAGCTGCGTATAGCAATCAGCCCCAGCATTTT. The encoded protein is CASSDGAAYSNQPQHF.